This T cell receptor (beta chain) was found in a study of CD8 T cells in ankylosing spondylitis. Findings of the study overall: Peripheral blood samples showed relatively rare disease-linked clones, and these clones were CD8+. Significantly higher representation of disease-linked clones was reported for matched ankylosing spondylitis synovial fluid. Ankylosing spondylitis blood appeared to carry a characteristic TCR beta motif of 7 or 8 highly homologous variants.

Details on this clonotype: Its antigen is currently unknown.

Quantitative 5'-RACE with molecular barcodes was used to make the TCR beta libraries. TCRdb passed the 5' RACE reads through MiXCR, listing each CDR3 protein once. In the table there are around 280,000 distinct CDR3 sequences, 15% to 25% of which are singletons. The specimen was blood, either unsorted or a sorted T cell fraction (not recorded which). The clonotype was recovered from a male donor with ankylosing spondylitis or in good health (not recorded which).

In DNA form, the CDR3 reads TGTGCCAGCAGTTACTTTCCCTCAGCGGGAGGGGACACCGGGGAGCTGTTTTTT. Its protein is CASSYFPSAGGDTGELFF. V is TRBV6-5 and J is TRBJ2-2, with 10 bases identical to TRBD2. The CDR3 runs 18 residues. The ends lost 1 base at V and 3 bases at J; junction bases unmatched: 8. Germline loops: CDR1 MNHEY, CDR2 SVGAGI.